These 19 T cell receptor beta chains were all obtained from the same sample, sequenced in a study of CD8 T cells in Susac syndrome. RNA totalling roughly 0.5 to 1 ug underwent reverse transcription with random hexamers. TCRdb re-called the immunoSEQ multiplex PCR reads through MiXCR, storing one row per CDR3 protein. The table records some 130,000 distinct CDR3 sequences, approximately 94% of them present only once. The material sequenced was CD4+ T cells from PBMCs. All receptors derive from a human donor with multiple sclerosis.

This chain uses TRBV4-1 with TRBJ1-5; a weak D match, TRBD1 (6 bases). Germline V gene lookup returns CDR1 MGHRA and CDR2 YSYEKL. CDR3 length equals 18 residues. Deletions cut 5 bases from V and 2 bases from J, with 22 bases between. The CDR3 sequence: CASSLGGPMGHRNQPQHF. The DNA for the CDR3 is TGCGCCAGCAGCTTAGGAGGACCCATGGGACACCGCAATCAGCCCCAGCATTTT.

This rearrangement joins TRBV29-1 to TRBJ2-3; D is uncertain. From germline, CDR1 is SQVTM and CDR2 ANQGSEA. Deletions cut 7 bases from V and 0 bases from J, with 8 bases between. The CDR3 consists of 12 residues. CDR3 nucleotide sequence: TGCAGCGAGGCCCTAAGCACAGATACGCAGTATTTT. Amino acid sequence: CSEALSTDTQYF.

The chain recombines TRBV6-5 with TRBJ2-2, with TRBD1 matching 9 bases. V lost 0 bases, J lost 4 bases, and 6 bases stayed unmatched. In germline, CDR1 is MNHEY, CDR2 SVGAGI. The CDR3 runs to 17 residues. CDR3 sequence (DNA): TGTGCCAGCAGTTACTCAGCGGGACAGGGAAGCACCGGGGAGCTGTTTTTT. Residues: CASSYSAGQGSTGELFF.

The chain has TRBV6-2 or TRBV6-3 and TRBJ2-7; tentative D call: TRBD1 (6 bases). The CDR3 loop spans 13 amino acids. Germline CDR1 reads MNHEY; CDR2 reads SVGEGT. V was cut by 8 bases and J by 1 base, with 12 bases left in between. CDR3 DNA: TGTGCCAGCTGTAGAGGGGGATCCTACGAGCAGTACTTC. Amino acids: CASCRGGSYEQYF.

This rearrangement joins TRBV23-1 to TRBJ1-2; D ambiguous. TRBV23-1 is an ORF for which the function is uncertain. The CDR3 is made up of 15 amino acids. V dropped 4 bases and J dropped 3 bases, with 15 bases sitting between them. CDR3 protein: CASSLPGSFDYGYTF. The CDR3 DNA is TGCGCCAGCAGTCTGCCGGGTAGCTTCGACTATGGCTACACCTTC.

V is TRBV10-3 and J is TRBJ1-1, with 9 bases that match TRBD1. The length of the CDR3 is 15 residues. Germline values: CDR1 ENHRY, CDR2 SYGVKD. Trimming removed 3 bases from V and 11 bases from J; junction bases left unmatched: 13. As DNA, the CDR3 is TGTGCCATCAGTGACCCCACCGGGACAGGGAAGAGGGCTTTCTTT. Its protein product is CAISDPTGTGKRAFF.

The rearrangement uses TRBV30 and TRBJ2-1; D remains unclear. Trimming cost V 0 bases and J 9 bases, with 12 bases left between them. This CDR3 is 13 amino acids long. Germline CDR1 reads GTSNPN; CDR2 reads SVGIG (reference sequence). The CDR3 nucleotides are TGTGCCTGGAGTGTAAGTTTTTGGGGTGAGCAGTTCTTC. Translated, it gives CAWSVSFWGEQFF.

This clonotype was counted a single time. CDR3 in DNA: TGTGCCAGCAGCTTCGGACAGGGGGCTGCTAATGAAAAACTGTTTTTT. This sequence encodes CASSFGQGAANEKLFF. This chain joins TRBV7-2 and TRBJ1-4, with TRBD1 identical over 11 bases. The CDR3 has 16 amino acids. Germline CDR1 reads SGHTA; CDR2 reads FQGNSA. Trimming at V came to 3 bases and at J to 3 bases, leaving 3 bases not matched to a gene. The entire variable domain, with the rest obtained from reference TRBV7-2 and TRBJ1-4, is as follows: GAGVSQSPSNKVTEKGKDVELRCDPISGHTALYWYRQSLGQGLEFLIYFQGNSAPDKSGLPSDRFSAERTGGSVSTLTIQRTQQEDSAVYLCASSFGQGAANEKLFFGSGTQLSVL.

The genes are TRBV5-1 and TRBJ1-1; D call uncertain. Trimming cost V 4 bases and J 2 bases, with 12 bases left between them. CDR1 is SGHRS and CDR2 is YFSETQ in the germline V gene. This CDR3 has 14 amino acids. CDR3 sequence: CASSHRNVNTEAFF. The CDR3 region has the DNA TGCGCCAGCAGCCACCGGAATGTTAACACTGAAGCTTTCTTT.

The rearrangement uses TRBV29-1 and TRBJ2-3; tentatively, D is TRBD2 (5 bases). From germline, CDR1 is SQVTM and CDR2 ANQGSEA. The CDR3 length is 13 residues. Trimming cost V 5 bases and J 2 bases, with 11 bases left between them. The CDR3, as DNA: TGCAGCGTTACCGGACTCTCCACAGATACGCAGTATTTT. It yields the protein CSVTGLSTDTQYF.

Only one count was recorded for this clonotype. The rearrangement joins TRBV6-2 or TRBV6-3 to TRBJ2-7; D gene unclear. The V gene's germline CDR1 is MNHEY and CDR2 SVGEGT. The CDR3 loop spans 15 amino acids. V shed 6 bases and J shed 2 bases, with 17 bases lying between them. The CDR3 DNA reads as TGTGCCAGCAGGCAACCCTGGTCCTTGACCTACGAGCAGTACTTC. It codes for CASRQPWSLTYEQYF.

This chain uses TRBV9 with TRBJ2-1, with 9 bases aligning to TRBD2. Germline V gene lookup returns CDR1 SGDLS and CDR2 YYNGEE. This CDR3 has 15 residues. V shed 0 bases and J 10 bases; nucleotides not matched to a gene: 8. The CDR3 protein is CASSVGARGGMEQFF. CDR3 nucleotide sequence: TGTGCCAGCAGCGTAGGAGCGCGGGGGGGAATGGAGCAGTTCTTC.

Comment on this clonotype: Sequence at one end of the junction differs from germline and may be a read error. CDR3 in DNA: TGTGCCAGCAGTTTAGAGGGGGAGCAGTACTTC. This encodes CASSLEGEQYF. The V gene is TRBV5-1, the J gene TRBJ2-7; tentatively, D is TRBD1 or TRBD2 (5 bases each). CDR3 length: 11 amino acids. Germline-derived CDR1 and CDR2 are SGHRS and YFSETQ.

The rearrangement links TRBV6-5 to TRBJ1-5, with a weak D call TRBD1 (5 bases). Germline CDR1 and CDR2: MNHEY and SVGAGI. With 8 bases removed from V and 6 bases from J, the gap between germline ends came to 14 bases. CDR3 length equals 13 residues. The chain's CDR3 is CASGAREGQPQHF. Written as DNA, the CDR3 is TGTGCCAGCGGCGCCAGGGAGGGTCAGCCCCAGCATTTT.

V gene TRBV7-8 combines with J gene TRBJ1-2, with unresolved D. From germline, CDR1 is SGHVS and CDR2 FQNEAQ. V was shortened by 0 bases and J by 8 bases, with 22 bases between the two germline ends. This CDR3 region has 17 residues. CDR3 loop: CASSLASGSSFPVGYTF. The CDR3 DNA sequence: TGTGCCAGCAGCTTAGCTTCCGGAAGTAGCTTCCCTGTAGGCTACACCTTC.

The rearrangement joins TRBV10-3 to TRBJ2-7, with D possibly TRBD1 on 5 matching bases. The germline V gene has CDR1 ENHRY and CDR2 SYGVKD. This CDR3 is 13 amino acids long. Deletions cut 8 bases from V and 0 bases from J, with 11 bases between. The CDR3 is CAIQGRLSYEQYF. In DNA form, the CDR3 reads TGTGCCATCCAGGGCAGACTCTCCTACGAGCAGTACTTC.

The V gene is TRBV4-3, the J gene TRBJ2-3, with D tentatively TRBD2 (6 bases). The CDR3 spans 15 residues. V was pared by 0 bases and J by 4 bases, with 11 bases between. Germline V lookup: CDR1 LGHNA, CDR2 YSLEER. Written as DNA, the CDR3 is TGCGCCAGCAGCCAAGATCGCGGGGTACCAGATACGCAGTATTTT. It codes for CASSQDRGVPDTQYF.

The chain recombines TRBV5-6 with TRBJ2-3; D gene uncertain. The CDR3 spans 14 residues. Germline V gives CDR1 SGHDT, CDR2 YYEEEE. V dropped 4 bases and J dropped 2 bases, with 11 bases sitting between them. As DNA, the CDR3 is TGTGCCAGCAGCCTACCCTACCCCACAGATACGCAGTATTTT. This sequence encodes CASSLPYPTDTQYF.

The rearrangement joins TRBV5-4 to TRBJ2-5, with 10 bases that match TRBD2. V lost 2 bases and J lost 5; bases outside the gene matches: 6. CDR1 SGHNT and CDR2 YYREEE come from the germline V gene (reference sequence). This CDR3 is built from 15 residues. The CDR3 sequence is CASSLSGGAVETQYF. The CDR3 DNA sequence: TGTGCCAGCAGCTTAAGCGGGGGGGCCGTGGAGACCCAGTACTTC.